The 10 T cell receptor beta chains presented below share a single source sample, sequenced in a study of CD8+ T cells in alopecia areata. Extraction and reverse transcription of RNA yielded cDNA as the sequencing template. Assay used: immunoSEQ multiplex PCR; TCRdb lists only in-frame clones, some missing. Of more than 100,000 clones in the sample, under 90% were seen once. The treatment was: oral pan-JAK inhibitor, 5-10 mg twice daily. The material was CD8+ T cells sorted from blood, obtained between weeks 30 and 35, from a patient treated with tofacitinib. Source of these receptors: a human donor with alopecia areata.

The J gene is TRBJ2-5, the V gene TRBV6-5, with a weak D call TRBD2 (6 bases). Trimming removed 0 bases from V and 5 bases from J, with 13 bases in between. The germline V gene has CDR1 MNHEY and CDR2 SVGAGI. This CDR3 has 15 amino acids. This chain's CDR3 is CASSYSLAFVETQYF. The CDR3 bases are TGTGCCAGCAGTTACTCACTAGCTTTCGTGGAGACCCAGTACTTC.

The J gene is TRBJ2-7, the V gene TRBV27, with a weak D call TRBD1 (6 bases). Germline assignment: CDR1 MNHEY and CDR2 SMNVEV (reference sequence). V shed 3 bases and J shed 3 bases, with 9 bases lying between them. The CDR3 totals 13 residues. In nucleotides, the CDR3 is TGTGCCAGCAGTTTCTCCAGGGGCTACGAGCAGTACTTC. Its translation: CASSFSRGYEQYF.

The chain combines TRBV7-9 with TRBJ1-1; D unresolved. CDR1 is SEHNR and CDR2 is FQNEAQ in the germline V gene (reference sequence). The V and J ends lost 3 bases and 4 bases respectively, with 3 bases between them. The CDR3 is 11 amino acids. CDR3 nucleotides: TGTGCCAGCAGCTTTGGCACTGAAGCTTTCTTT. This translates into CASSFGTEAFF.

The chain employs TRBV7-6 and TRBJ2-1, with TRBD2 matching 10 bases. Per the germline V gene, CDR1 is SGHVS and CDR2 is FNYEAQ. The CDR3 runs 18 residues. Trimming cost V 5 bases and J 3 bases; bases outside gene matches: 13. The CDR3 coding sequence is TGTGCCAGCAGCACCGACCTCGCAGCGGGGGGGAACTACAATGAGCAGTTCTTC. Translated, it gives CASSTDLAAGGNYNEQFF.

This chain uses TRBV5-1 with TRBJ2-7, with D perhaps TRBD2 (6 bases). The ends were cut back, 3 bases at V and 1 base at J, with 17 bases in the middle. CDR1 is SGHRS, CDR2 YFSETQ, per germline. The CDR3 has 16 residues. The CDR3 reads CASSSEEASVSYEQYF. The CDR3 region has the DNA TGCGCCAGCAGCTCCGAGGAAGCTAGCGTTTCCTACGAGCAGTACTTC.

The gene calls are TRBV13 and TRBJ1-5; weak D call: TRBD1 (5 bases). The CDR3 is made up of 15 amino acids. Germline V gives CDR1 PRHDT, CDR2 FYEKMQ (reference sequence). Deletions cut 3 bases from V and 5 bases from J, with 14 bases between. CDR3 nucleotides: TGTGCCAGCAGCTTCGGGACCGGAAAAGATCAGCCCCAGCATTTT. Protein product: CASSFGTGKDQPQHF.

The rearrangement uses TRBV7-6 and TRBJ2-1, with D tentatively TRBD2 (6 bases). Per germline, CDR1 SGHVS and CDR2 FNYEAQ. Deletions cut 3 bases from V and 6 bases from J, with 18 bases between. The CDR3 length is 16 residues. CDR3 residues: CASSFLTGEGINEQFF. The CDR3 nucleotides are TGTGCCAGCAGCTTCCTAACGGGGGAAGGTATCAATGAGCAGTTCTTC.

This chain links TRBV9 with TRBJ2-1; TRBD2 matches 11 bases. Per the germline V gene, CDR1 is SGDLS and CDR2 is YYNGEE. Trimming took 4 bases from V and 10 from J; bases not matched to a gene: 10. CDR3 length: 15 residues. CDR3 region: CASSLTSGKAGEQFF. The CDR3 DNA reads TGTGCCAGCAGCTTGACTAGCGGGAAGGCGGGCGAGCAGTTCTTC. Combining the CDR3 with reference TRBV9 and TRBJ2-1 gives the whole variable domain DSGVTQTPKHLITATGQRVTLRCSPRSGDLSVYWYQQSLDQGLQFLIQYYNGEERAKGNILERFSAQQFPDLHSELNLSSLELGDSALYFCASSLTSGKAGEQFFGPGTRLTVL.

The rearrangement joins TRBV30 to TRBJ1-2, with D perhaps TRBD1 (6 bases). The CDR3 consists of 13 residues. Germline values: CDR1 GTSNPN, CDR2 SVGIG (reference sequence). The V and J ends lost 4 bases and 5 bases respectively, with 14 bases between them. For the CDR3, the DNA is TGTGCCTGGACCGAGGGGGGTGGATATGGCTACACCTTC. This codes for CAWTEGGGYGYTF.

The CDR3, as DNA: TGTGCCAGCAGTTACTCTCCTAGCGGGAGCGACGAGCAGTACTTC. Protein sequence: CASSYSPSGSDEQYF. J is TRBJ2-7 and V is TRBV6-5, with 10 bases identical to TRBD2. Germline V gene sequence: CDR1 MNHEY, CDR2 SVGAGI. CDR3 size: 15 residues. With V trimmed by 0 bases and J by 5 bases, 4 bases remained unmatched.